These 7 T cell receptor beta chains share one sample of origin, sequenced in a study of T cells in Graves' hyperthyroidism and ophthalmopathy (dated by TCRdb to about 2019). Library method: multiplex PCR. Reads for this sample came from an Illumina HiSeq 2000. The TCR beta CDR3 regions were amplified from RNA transcripts. For the first round of RT-PCR on the TCR CDR3, the HTBI primer set was used together with the Qiagen OneStep RT-PCR kit. TCRdb reanalyzed the raw reads on its own, using fastp at Q25 for trimming and MiXCR for clone calling, and kept in-frame beta chains. Entries that share a CDR3 protein sequence are merged under the most common genes and DNA. Here the sample has 600,000 or so distinct CDR3 sequences; more than 45% occur a single time. The ten largest clonotypes hold about 7.9% of the sample. The material sequenced was peripheral blood or thyroid tissue (not recorded which). The receptors here all came from a woman aged 18-35 years with Graves' hyperthyroidism. Donor details come from another sample of the same person, matched by shared clones.

CDR3 sequence (DNA): TGTGCCAGCAGCCGGAACTCGGAGCAAGAGACCCAGTACTTC. Its translation: CASSRNSEQETQYF. The V and J genes are TRBV12-3 or TRBV12-4 and TRBJ2-5; D unresolved. CDR3 size: 14 residues. Deletions cut 6 bases from V and 2 bases from J, with 13 bases between.

Points on this clonotype: This may be a read error: a much more frequent sequence differs by one nucleotide. The rearrangement joins TRBV2 to TRBJ2-7; 12 bases agree with TRBD2. CDR1 and CDR2 from the germline V gene are SNHLY and FYNNEI. The CDR3 runs to 15 residues. Here the CDR3 DNA reads TGTGGCAGCAGTGAAGCGACTAGCGGGAGTATCGAGCAGTACTTC. Protein: CGSSEATSGSIEQYF.

This clonotype was recorded at least ten times. J is TRBJ1-2 and V is TRBV29-1, with 8 bases identical to TRBD1. V lost 4 bases and J lost 6; bases outside the gene matches: 4. Germline V CDR1 and CDR2: SQVTM, ANQGSEA. The CDR3 extends over 12 amino acids. The CDR3 coding sequence is TGCAGCGTTGTAGGACAGGGCCATGGCTACACCTTC. Its translation: CSVVGQGHGYTF.

The rearrangement joins TRBV29-1 to TRBJ2-7; the match to TRBD1 covers 9 bases. The CDR3 contains 13 residues. V lost 8 bases to trimming and J lost 0 bases; unmatched junction nucleotides: 5. The germline V gene has CDR1 SQVTM and CDR2 ANQGSEA. CDR3 coding DNA: TGCAGCATTTGGACAGGGGCCTCCTACGAGCAGTACTTC. It codes for CSIWTGASYEQYF.

This clonotype has more than one count but fewer than ten. The V gene is TRBV4-2, the J gene TRBJ1-3; D call uncertain. This CDR3 spans 15 amino acids. Trimming took 1 base from V and 2 from J, leaving 9 bases between them. Germline values: CDR1 LGHNA, CDR2 YNFKEQ. CDR3: CASSQVSTAGNTIYF. The CDR3 DNA sequence: TGTGCCAGCAGCCAAGTGTCGACGGCTGGAAACACCATATATTTT.

The CDR3 DNA reads TGTGCCAGCAGTTCGGTGGACCGGCAGCCCCAGTACTTC. Translating gives CASSSVDRQPQYF. The gene calls are TRBV6-1 and TRBJ2-5; the D is unclear. V was cut by 5 bases and J by 9 bases, with 16 bases left in between. Germline values: CDR1 MNHNS, CDR2 SASEGT. The CDR3 has 13 amino acids.

This clonotype was seen a handful of times. The chain couples TRBV14 to TRBJ1-1; D is unresolved. Trimming took off 1 base at V and 1 base at J, with 7 bases between the two ends. Germline loops: CDR1 SGHDN, CDR2 FVKESK. The CDR3 loop spans 14 amino acids. The CDR3 region is CASSQAQQNTEAFF. In DNA, the CDR3 is TGTGCCAGCAGCCAAGCTCAGCAGAACACTGAAGCTTTCTTT.